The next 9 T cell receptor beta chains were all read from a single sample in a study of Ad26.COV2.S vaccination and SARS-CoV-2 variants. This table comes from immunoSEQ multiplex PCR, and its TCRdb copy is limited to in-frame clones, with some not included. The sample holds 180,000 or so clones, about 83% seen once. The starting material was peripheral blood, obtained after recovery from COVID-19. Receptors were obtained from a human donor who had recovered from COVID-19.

The CDR3 sequence: CASSFGLAETQYF. The CDR3 nucleotides read TGTGCCAGCAGTTTCGGTTTGGCGGAGACCCAGTACTTC. V gene TRBV12-3 or TRBV12-4 combines with J gene TRBJ2-5; D unresolved. The CDR3 length is 13 residues. Deletions cut 3 bases from V and 5 bases from J, with 10 bases between.

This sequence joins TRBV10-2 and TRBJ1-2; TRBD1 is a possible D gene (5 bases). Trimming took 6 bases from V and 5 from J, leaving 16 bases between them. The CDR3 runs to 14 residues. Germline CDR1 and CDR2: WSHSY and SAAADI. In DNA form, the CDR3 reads TGCGCCAGCAGACCTCGGGGCGGCAATTATGGCTACACCTTC. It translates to CASRPRGGNYGYTF.

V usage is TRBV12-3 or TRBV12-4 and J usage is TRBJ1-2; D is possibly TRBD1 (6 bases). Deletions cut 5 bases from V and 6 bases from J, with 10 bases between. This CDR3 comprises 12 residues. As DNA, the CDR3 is TGTGCCAGCAGTCGAAACAGGGATGGCTACACCTTC. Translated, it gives CASSRNRDGYTF.

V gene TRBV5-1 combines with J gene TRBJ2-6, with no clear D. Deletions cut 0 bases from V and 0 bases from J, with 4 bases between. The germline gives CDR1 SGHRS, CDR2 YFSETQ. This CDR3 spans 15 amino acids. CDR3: CASSLEPSGANVLTF. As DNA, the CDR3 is TGCGCCAGCAGCTTGGAGCCCTCTGGGGCCAACGTCCTGACTTTC.

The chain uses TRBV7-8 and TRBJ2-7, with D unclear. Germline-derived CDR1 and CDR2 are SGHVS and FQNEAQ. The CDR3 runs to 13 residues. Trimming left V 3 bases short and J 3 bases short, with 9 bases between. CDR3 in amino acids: CASSFVGGYEQYF. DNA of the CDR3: TGTGCCAGCAGCTTTGTGGGCGGCTACGAGCAGTACTTC.

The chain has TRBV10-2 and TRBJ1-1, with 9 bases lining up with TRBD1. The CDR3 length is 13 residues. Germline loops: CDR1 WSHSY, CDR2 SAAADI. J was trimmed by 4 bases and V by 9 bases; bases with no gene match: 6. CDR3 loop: CASNDRGGTEAFF. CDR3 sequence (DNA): TGCGCCAGTAATGACAGGGGGGGCACTGAAGCTTTCTTT.

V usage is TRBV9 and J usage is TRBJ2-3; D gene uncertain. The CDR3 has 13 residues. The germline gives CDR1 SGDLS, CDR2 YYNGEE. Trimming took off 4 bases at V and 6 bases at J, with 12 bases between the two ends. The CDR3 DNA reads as TGTGCCAGCAGCCCCAGATCGGGCGATACGCAGTATTTT. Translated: CASSPRSGDTQYF.

In DNA, the CDR3 is TGTGCCAGCAGCCTCCCGAGTCAGGGGGGTACTTTCTTT. This sequence encodes CASSLPSQGGTFF. V gene TRBV11-1 combines with J gene TRBJ1-1, with 7 bases matching TRBD1. Germline V gene sequence: CDR1 SGHAT, CDR2 FQDESV (reference sequence). Losses at the gene ends were 5 bases for V and 12 bases for J; bases not matched to a gene: 12. The CDR3 has 13 amino acids.

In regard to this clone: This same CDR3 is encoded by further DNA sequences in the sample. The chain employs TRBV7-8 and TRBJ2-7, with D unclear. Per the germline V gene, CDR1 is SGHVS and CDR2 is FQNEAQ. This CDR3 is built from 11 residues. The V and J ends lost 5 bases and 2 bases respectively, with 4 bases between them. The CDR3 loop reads CASSPAYEQYF. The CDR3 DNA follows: TGTGCCAGCAGCCCCGCCTACGAGCAGTACTTC.